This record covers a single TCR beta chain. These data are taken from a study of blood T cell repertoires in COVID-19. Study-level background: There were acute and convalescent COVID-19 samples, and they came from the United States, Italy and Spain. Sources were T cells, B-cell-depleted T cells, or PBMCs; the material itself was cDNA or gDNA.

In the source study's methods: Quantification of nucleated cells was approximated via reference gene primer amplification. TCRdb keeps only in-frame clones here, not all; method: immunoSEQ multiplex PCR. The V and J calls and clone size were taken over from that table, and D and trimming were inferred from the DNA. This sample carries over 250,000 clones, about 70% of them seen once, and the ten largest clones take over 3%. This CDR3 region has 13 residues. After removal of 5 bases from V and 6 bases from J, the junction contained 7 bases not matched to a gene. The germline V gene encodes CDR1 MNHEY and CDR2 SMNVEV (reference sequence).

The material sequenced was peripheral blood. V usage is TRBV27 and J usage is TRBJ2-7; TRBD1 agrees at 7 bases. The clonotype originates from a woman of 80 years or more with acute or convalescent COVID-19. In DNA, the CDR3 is TGTGCCAGCAGTCCCAGACAGGGCGGCGAGCAGTACTTC. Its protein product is CASSPRQGGEQYF.